The 23 T cell receptor beta chains below were found in one sample sequenced in a study of lymphopenia after photon versus proton radiotherapy. Only in-frame clones appear in the TCRdb table, and some are missing; sequencing was by immunoSEQ multiplex PCR. This sample has 23,000 or so clones, with around 90% found just once. Sequences were derived from peripheral blood, sampled from a patient treated with photon-based radiotherapy. These receptors all stem from a man aged 45-65 years with gastric cancer.

Comments on this clone: The germline gene is not matched at one end of the junction; a read error may be the cause. The CDR3 reads CASSLSGQGAYEQYF. Here the CDR3 DNA reads TGTGCCAGCAGCTTATCGGGACAGGGGGCCTACGAGCAGTACTTC. The chain uses TRBV27 and TRBJ2-7; 11 nucleotides match TRBD1. CDR3 length: 15 residues. The V gene's germline CDR1 is MNHEY and CDR2 SMNVEV (reference sequence).

This chain links TRBV13 with TRBJ1-2; 7 bases match TRBD1. The CDR3 runs 15 residues. V lost 1 base and J lost 4; bases outside the gene matches: 6. CDR1 and CDR2 (germline): PRHDT, FYEKMQ (reference sequence). CDR3 DNA sequence: TGTGCCAGCAGCTTAGCCCATGCAGGGGGCTATGGCTACACCTTC. This gives the protein CASSLAHAGGYGYTF.

The genes are TRBV9 and TRBJ1-2; D gene unclear. Trimming cost V 4 bases and J 0 bases, with 13 bases left between them. Germline CDR1 is SGDLS and CDR2 is YYNGEE. The CDR3 has 15 residues. Written as DNA, the CDR3 is TGTGCCAGCAGCCCCGCCGTTTCCCCTAACTATGGCTACACCTTC. Its protein product is CASSPAVSPNYGYTF.

The chain employs TRBV25-1 and TRBJ2-2; D may be TRBD2 (5 bases). CDR1 is MGHDK, CDR2 SYGVNS, per germline. The CDR3 consists of 14 residues. Trimming shortened V by 4 bases and J by 1 base, and 7 bases separated the two germline ends. The chain's CDR3 is CASSGGGNTGELFF. The CDR3 DNA reads TGTGCCAGCAGTGGTGGAGGGAACACCGGGGAGCTGTTTTTT.

The V and J genes are TRBV5-1 and TRBJ1-3, with TRBD1 identical over 8 bases. Germline V gene data show CDR1 as SGHRS and CDR2 as YFSETQ. The CDR3 is 17 residues long. V shed 4 bases, J shed 1 base, and the junction held 10 bases outside the gene matches. The CDR3 DNA reads as TGCGCCAGCAGCAAATCGGACAGGGCTGTATCTGGAAACACCATATATTTT. Its protein product is CASSKSDRAVSGNTIYF.

The chain couples TRBV6-6 to TRBJ1-4; D is unresolved. Trimming left V 1 base short and J 4 bases short, with 10 bases between. Germline-derived CDR1 and CDR2 are MNHNY and SVGAGI (reference sequence). This CDR3 contains 15 residues. Here the CDR3 DNA reads TGTGCCAGCAGTTACTTAGGGCCGATTAATGAAAAACTGTTTTTT. Protein product: CASSYLGPINEKLFF.

This clone was seen once. This sequence joins TRBV10-1 and TRBJ2-2, with 7 nucleotides matching TRBD1. Trimming took 3 bases from V and 6 from J; bases not matched to a gene: 7. Germline CDR1 and CDR2: WNHNN and SYGVQD (reference sequence). The CDR3 spans 15 residues. The DNA of the CDR3 is TGCGCCAGCAGTGACGACAGGGAATGGGCCGGGGAGCTGTTTTTT. The encoded protein is CASSDDREWAGELFF.

J is TRBJ2-2 and V is TRBV7-9; D unresolved. Trimming removed 1 base from V and 7 bases from J, with 10 bases in between. Germline values: CDR1 SEHNR, CDR2 FQNEAQ (reference sequence). This CDR3 spans 14 amino acids. The CDR3 DNA is TGTGCCAGCAGCTTAGAGTCGTATATCGGGGAGCTGTTTTTT. Residues: CASSLESYIGELFF.

This clone was observed a single time. The chain uses TRBV2 and TRBJ1-2; the match to TRBD1 covers 9 bases. V dropped 8 bases and J dropped 4; count of bases not matched to a gene: 2. Germline V gene data show CDR1 as SNHLY and CDR2 as FYNNEI. There are 12 residues in the CDR3. CDR3 sequence reads: CASGTGTYGYTF. CDR3 nucleotides: TGTGCCAGCGGGACAGGGACCTATGGCTACACCTTC.

In its sample, this clone was seen a few times. V and J are TRBV19 and TRBJ1-1, with unresolved D. The CDR3 totals 13 residues. Per germline, CDR1 LNHDA and CDR2 SQIVND (reference sequence). Trimming removed 6 bases at V and 0 bases at J, with 8 bases between. The CDR3 spells CASRLGLNTEAFF. Here the CDR3 DNA reads TGTGCCAGTAGGCTTGGGTTGAACACTGAAGCTTTCTTT.

The chain couples TRBV23-1 to TRBJ1-4; D is uncertain. TRBV23-1 is filed as an ORF, its function uncertain. The CDR3 contains 15 residues. The germline V and J ends were trimmed by 0 bases and 1 base, with 6 bases remaining between them. The CDR3 region has the DNA TGCGCCAGCAGTCAATCAGAGCAAACTAATGAAAAACTGTTTTTT. It encodes CASSQSEQTNEKLFF.

This chain connects TRBV5-5 to TRBJ2-7, with no clear D. CDR3 length: 11 amino acids. Trimming cost V 2 bases and J 4 bases, with 4 bases left between them. Per the germline V gene, CDR1 is SGHKS and CDR2 is YYEKEE (reference sequence). For the CDR3, the DNA is TGTGCCAGCAGCTTTACATACGAGCAGTACTTC. Protein product: CASSFTYEQYF.

This chain links TRBV5-6 with TRBJ1-1; 9 bases fit TRBD1. This CDR3 comprises 13 residues. Germline values: CDR1 SGHDT, CDR2 YYEEEE. Trimming removed 4 bases from V and 4 bases from J; junction bases left unmatched: 2. Here the CDR3 reads CASSGQGFTEAFF. The CDR3 coding sequence is TGTGCCAGCAGCGGACAGGGGTTCACTGAAGCTTTCTTT. The complete variable domain, with remaining parts taken from reference TRBV5-6 and TRBJ1-1, reads DAGVTQSPTHLIKTRGQQVTLRCSPKSGHDTVSWYQQALGQGPQFIFQYYEEEERQRGNFPDRFSGHQFPNYSSELNVNALLLGDSALYLCASSGQGFTEAFFGQGTRLTVV.

V usage is TRBV7-9 and J usage is TRBJ1-1; 9 positions match TRBD1. The CDR3 consists of 15 residues. Per the germline V gene, CDR1 is SEHNR and CDR2 is FQNEAQ (reference sequence). Trimming removed 5 bases from V and 10 bases from J; junction bases left unmatched: 14. CDR3 region: CASSPRTGELLLAFF. The CDR3 region has the DNA TGTGCCAGCAGCCCTCGGACAGGGGAGCTCCTTTTAGCTTTCTTT.

This chain links TRBV19 with TRBJ1-2, with D unresolved. The germline CDR1 and CDR2 sequences are LNHDA and SQIVND (reference sequence). The length of the CDR3 is 11 residues. Trimming removed 4 bases from V and 5 bases from J, with 5 bases in between. The DNA for the CDR3 is TGTGCCAGTAGTAAGATGTATGGCTACACCTTC. This codes for CASSKMYGYTF.

This chain uses TRBV19 with TRBJ1-5, with a tentative D call TRBD1 (5 bases). CDR3 length: 15 amino acids. The V gene's germline CDR1 is LNHDA and CDR2 SQIVND (reference sequence). V lost 4 bases and J 5 bases, leaving 15 bases between the germline ends. CDR3 nucleotide sequence: TGTGCCAGTAGTAAGGGGAGGGGAGGCGATCAGCCCCAGCATTTT. Its translation is CASSKGRGGDQPQHF.

This chain links TRBV7-2 with TRBJ1-2; TRBD1 is a possible D gene (5 bases). Trimming took 7 bases from V and 5 from J, leaving 14 bases between them. The CDR3 is made up of 13 amino acids. CDR1 and CDR2 from the germline V gene are SGHTA and FQGNSA. The CDR3 protein is CASIAGAGYGYTF. CDR3 bases: TGTGCCAGCATCGCCGGGGCAGGGTATGGCTACACCTTC. Using reference TRBV7-2 and TRBJ1-2 for the parts outside the CDR3, the full variable domain is GAGVSQSPSNKVTEKGKDVELRCDPISGHTALYWYRQSLGQGLEFLIYFQGNSAPDKSGLPSDRFSAERTGGSVSTLTIQRTQQEDSAVYLCASIAGAGYGYTFGSGTRLTVV.

The chain carries TRBV5-1 and TRBJ2-3; D unresolved. Germline CDR1 is SGHRS and CDR2 is YFSETQ. The CDR3 extends over 14 amino acids. V was clipped by 4 bases and J by 0 bases, with 9 bases between them. In nucleotides, the CDR3 is TGCGCCAGCAGCCCTTTAACTAGCACAGATACGCAGTATTTT. This codes for CASSPLTSTDTQYF.

The V and J genes are TRBV21-1 and TRBJ2-2; TRBD1, the table's D call, was not compared with the DNA. TRBV21-1 is a recognized pseudogene. This CDR3 has 16 amino acids. In DNA form, the CDR3 reads TGTGCCAGCAGCAAATGTCCCCAGACGAACACCGGGGAGCTGTTTTTT. This gives the protein CASSKCPQTNTGELFF.

J is TRBJ2-2 and V is TRBV11-2; 7 bases are shared with TRBD1. Germline loops: CDR1 SGHAT, CDR2 FQNNGV. CDR3 length equals 16 residues. Trimming cost V 6 bases and J 5 bases; bases outside gene matches: 12. The CDR3 coding sequence is TGTGCCAGCAGGCAGAGTCGACAGGGTAGGACCGGGGAGCTGTTTTTT. Its protein product is CASRQSRQGRTGELFF.

The rearrangement uses TRBV29-1 and TRBJ1-1, with a possible D match to TRBD1 (6 bases). The V gene's germline CDR1 is SQVTM and CDR2 ANQGSEA. Trimming cost V 7 bases and J 1 base, with 16 bases left between them. This CDR3 region has 14 residues. This CDR3 reads CSAGTSQGNTEAFF. The CDR3 nucleotides read TGCAGCGCCGGGACAAGCCAAGGGAACACTGAAGCTTTCTTT.

The J gene is TRBJ2-2, the V gene TRBV27, with a tentative D call TRBD2 (5 bases). CDR3 length equals 12 residues. CDR1 MNHEY and CDR2 SMNVEV come from the germline V gene (reference sequence). V shed 7 bases and J shed 5 bases, with 8 bases lying between them. Here the CDR3 DNA reads TGTGCCAGCAAGAGGGCTACCGGGGAGCTGTTTTTT. Encoded protein: CASKRATGELFF.

By sample fraction, this clone is large. The rearrangement joins TRBV14 to TRBJ1-1, with a possible D match to TRBD1 (5 bases). Per germline, CDR1 SGHDN and CDR2 FVKESK. V gave up 4 bases and J gave up 2 bases, with 11 bases separating them. CDR3 length equals 14 residues. CDR3: CASSLTGYNTEAFF. CDR3 coding DNA: TGTGCCAGCAGCCTTACAGGATATAACACTGAAGCTTTCTTT.